These T cell receptor beta chains were read from a single sample in a study of blood T cells in healthy people across ages. TCRdb re-called the 5' RACE reads with MiXCR, one entry per CDR3 protein. The sample consists of approximately 810,000 distinct CDR3 sequences, around 30% of them appearing once. Sequencing input: blood. The source of these receptors is a woman older than 75 in good health. Both conserved end residues are trimmed from each CDR3.

J | V | CDR3
- | TRBV21-1 | ASSIGGAHEQY
TRBJ2-3 | TRBV7-9 | ASSPPSPTDTQY
- | TRBV5-1 | ASSTGTGVNYEQY
TRBJ2-5 | TRBV2 | ASSELVAGGRY
TRBJ2-5 | TRBV5-6 | ASSPTRGRQETQY
TRBJ2-1 | TRBV6-2/TRBV6-3 | ATCLGDRVVNEQF
TRBJ2-3 | TRBV12-3/TRBV12-4 | ASRTSGSDTQY
TRBJ2-1 | TRBV5-1 | ASSWGPSGRNDEQF
TRBJ2-7 | TRBV9 | ASSPGGTGTSYEQY
TRBJ2-1 | TRBV7-9 | ASSLGGTARWEQF
TRBJ1-1 | TRBV18 | ASSAGQNTEAF
- | TRBV5-8 | ASSSQPIAGRRMETQY
TRBJ2-4 | TRBV6-1 | ASSERLAGGLATKNIQY
TRBJ2-1 | TRBV3-1 | ASSQGQGLLNEQF
TRBJ1-2 | TRBV25-1 | ASRPRDSHGYT
TRBJ2-3 | TRBV6-1 | ASSGISTDTRY
TRBJ2-2 | TRBV28 | ASTLWGVPNTGELF
TRBJ1-3 | TRBV10-3 | AISGVMGSSGNTIY
TRBJ2-3 | TRBV12-3/TRBV12-4 | ASSPRASGGPRGDTQY
TRBJ1-4 | TRBV5-5 | ASSFGGSSNEKLF
TRBJ2-5 | TRBV4-3 | ASSQDWGSGEQY
TRBJ2-1 | TRBV6-1 | ASSEARVPYNEQF
TRBJ1-1 | TRBV29-1 | SVVKYVNTEAF
- | TRBV7-2 | ASTPGLAGLDEQY
TRBJ2-7 | TRBV4-1 | ASSQGRSSPYEQY
TRBJ2-7 | TRBV28 | ASSCGTVPSEQY
TRBJ1-1 | TRBV6-6 | ASRQTTTNTEAF
TRBJ1-2 | TRBV28 | ASTAPGQNTANYGYT
TRBJ1-2 | TRBV7-2 | ASSLALYGTSEGYT
TRBJ2-1 | TRBV3-1 | ASSQPGLAGEDNEQF